This T cell receptor (beta chain) is from a study of OX40 agonist ivuxolimab in advanced cancers. Study-wide background: In this trial design, patients received ivuxolimab intravenously at 0.01 to 10 mg/kg every 2 weeks.

Worth noting for this clone: Its antigen remains unidentified.

Study-level findings and limits: Circulating CD4+ and CD8+ T cells showed clonal expansion by week 6 at 0.1 to 3.0 mg/kg. Normalized expansion of T-cell clones was also low for some nonresponders. Researchers did not establish what antigens the expanded peripheral T cells target.

Repertoires were generated with immunoSEQ multiplex PCR, while TCRdb's copy carries only in-frame clones and drops some. Among tens of thousands of clones listed, roughly 80% were seen once. V trimming: 3 bases; J trimming: 2 bases; junction bases outside the gene matches: 8. Germline V gene lookup returns CDR1 LNHDA and CDR2 SQIVND (reference sequence). The CDR3 is made up of 17 amino acids. Sequencing was performed on CD4+ or CD8+ T cells sorted from blood, taken in a trial of the OX40 agonist ivuxolimab. The rearrangement uses TRBV19 and TRBJ2-7; TRBD2 matches at 12 bases. The receptor was isolated from an adult with an advanced solid tumor such as melanoma, head and neck, liver or kidney cancer. The CDR3 sequence: CASSIGLAGSSTYEQYF. The CDR3 nucleotides are TGTGCCAGTAGTATCGGACTAGCGGGATCTTCTACCTACGAGCAGTACTTC.